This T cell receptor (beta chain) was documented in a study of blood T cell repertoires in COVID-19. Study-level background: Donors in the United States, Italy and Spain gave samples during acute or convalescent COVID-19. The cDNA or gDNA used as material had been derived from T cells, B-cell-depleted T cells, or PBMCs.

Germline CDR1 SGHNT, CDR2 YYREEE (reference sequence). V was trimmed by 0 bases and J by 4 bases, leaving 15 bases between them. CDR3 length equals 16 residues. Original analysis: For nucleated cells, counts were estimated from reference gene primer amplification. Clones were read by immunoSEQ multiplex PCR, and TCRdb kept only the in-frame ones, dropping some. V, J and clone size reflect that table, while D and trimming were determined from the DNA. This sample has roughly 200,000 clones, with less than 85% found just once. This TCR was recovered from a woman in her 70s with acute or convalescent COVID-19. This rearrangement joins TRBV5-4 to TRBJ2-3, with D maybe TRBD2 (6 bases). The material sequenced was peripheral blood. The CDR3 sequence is CASSLGDSGSADTQYF. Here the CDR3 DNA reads TGTGCCAGCAGCTTGGGGGACTCGGGGAGCGCAGATACGCAGTATTTT.